Below, 21 T cell receptor beta chains from the same sample are listed, as sequenced in a study of tumor-infiltrating lymphocytes in localized non-small cell lung cancer. Clones were read by immunoSEQ multiplex PCR, and TCRdb kept only the in-frame ones, dropping some. The data show 7,000 or so clones, around 77% seen once. Sequenced input: lung tumor tissue. The receptors shown here come from a human donor with non-small cell lung cancer.

The V and J genes are TRBV6-5 and TRBJ2-7; a weak D match, TRBD1 (5 bases). Trimming removed 6 bases from V and 0 bases from J, with 9 bases in between. Germline lookup yields CDR1 MNHEY and CDR2 SVGAGI. The CDR3 consists of 13 residues. DNA of the CDR3: TGTGCCAGCAGGACACAGGACTCCTACGAGCAGTACTTC. The encoded protein is CASRTQDSYEQYF.

This chain uses TRBV9 with TRBJ1-3, with D possibly being TRBD1 (6 bases). In germline, CDR1 is SGDLS, CDR2 YYNGEE. CDR3 length: 16 residues. With 4 bases removed from V and 2 bases from J, the gap between germline ends came to 16 bases. The CDR3 nucleotides read TGTGCCAGCAGCCCCCGACAGGTCCTCCCTGGAAACACCATATATTTT. Its translation: CASSPRQVLPGNTIYF.

The rearrangement joins TRBV7-6 to TRBJ1-2, with D maybe TRBD1 (5 bases). The CDR3 length is 13 residues. Germline values: CDR1 SGHVS, CDR2 FNYEAQ. V was clipped by 2 bases and J by 8 bases, with 12 bases between them. CDR3 residues: CASSLSGEGGYTF. The CDR3 coding sequence is TGTGCCAGCAGCTTATCGGGCGAGGGGGGCTACACCTTC.

The chain uses TRBV15 and TRBJ2-2; D gene uncertain. The CDR3 has 13 amino acids. Germline V lookup: CDR1 LNHNV, CDR2 YYDKDF (reference sequence). V was cut by 3 bases and J by 1 base, with 3 bases left in between. The CDR3 protein is CATSRVNTGELFF. The CDR3 bases are TGTGCCACCAGCAGGGTGAACACCGGGGAGCTGTTTTTT.

The chain uses TRBV6-6 and TRBJ2-5, with 8 nucleotides matching TRBD2. The CDR3 has 15 amino acids. Looked up from germline, CDR1 is MNHNY and CDR2 is SVGAGI (reference sequence). The J segment lost 9 bases and the V segment lost 6 bases, leaving 15 bases of the junction unmatched. CDR3 sequence (DNA): TGTGCCAGCAGCAACGGGAGGGATTTTTCTGCGGCCCAGTACTTC. Protein sequence: CASSNGRDFSAAQYF.

This chain connects TRBV18 to TRBJ1-2, with unresolved D. Trimming stripped 4 bases from V and 12 bases from J, with 15 bases between. The germline CDR1 and CDR2 sequences are KGHSH and LQKENI. CDR3 length: 12 amino acids. CDR3 bases: TGTGCCAGCTCACTCGACCCTTATCCGAACACCTTC. Its protein product is CASSLDPYPNTF.

This chain joins TRBV6-1 and TRBJ1-3; D remains ambiguous. The CDR3 runs 14 residues. From germline, CDR1 is MNHNS and CDR2 SASEGT. V lost 3 bases, J lost 5 bases, and 11 bases lay in between. As DNA, the CDR3 is TGTGCCAGCAGTGAGACAAGACAAAGAAACACCATATATTTT. Translated: CASSETRQRNTIYF.

The sample holds a few counts of this clone. The CDR3 loop is CASSSRTSGRGKDEQFF. CDR3 sequence (DNA): TGTGCCAGCAGCTCCAGGACTAGCGGGAGGGGAAAGGATGAGCAGTTCTTC. The chain uses TRBV7-3 and TRBJ2-1; TRBD2 agrees at 15 bases. The CDR3 covers 17 residues. The V gene end was trimmed by 4 bases and the J gene end by 8 bases; junction bases not matched to a gene: 9. Germline V gene data show CDR1 as SGHTA and CDR2 as FQGTGA.

The CDR3 is CASSEMGTGRAEAFF. CDR3 coding DNA: TGTGCCAGCAGTGAAATGGGTACAGGGAGGGCTGAAGCTTTCTTT. The chain combines TRBV2 with TRBJ1-1; D possibly corresponds to TRBD1 (6 bases). The CDR3 is 15 residues long. Germline V gene lookup returns CDR1 SNHLY and CDR2 FYNNEI. Trimming pared 2 bases from V and 6 bases from J, leaving 16 bases between.

Within the sample, this clone is medium-sized. The chain is built from TRBV15 and TRBJ2-2, with 8 bases fitting TRBD1. V lost 8 bases, J lost 1 base, and 3 bases stayed unmatched. The CDR3 extends over 14 amino acids. The germline CDR1 and CDR2 sequences are LNHNV and YYDKDF (reference sequence). CDR3 loop: CATLDRGNTGELFF. In DNA form, the CDR3 reads TGTGCCACCCTTGACAGGGGGAACACCGGGGAGCTGTTTTTT.

The V call is TRBV12-5, the J call TRBJ1-1; perhaps TRBD1 as D (6 bases). Germline V gene lookup returns CDR1 LGHNT and CDR2 FRNRAP. The CDR3 runs to 13 residues. Trimming stripped 5 bases from V and 4 bases from J, with 11 bases between. This CDR3 reads CASGPQGGTEAFF. The CDR3 DNA reads TGTGCTAGTGGTCCACAGGGAGGCACTGAAGCTTTCTTT.

The V gene is TRBV15, the J gene TRBJ1-6; no reliable D call. The CDR3 runs to 13 residues. CDR1 and CDR2 from the germline V gene are LNHNV and YYDKDF (reference sequence). Trimming removed 0 bases from V and 8 bases from J, with 5 bases in between. The DNA for the CDR3 is TGTGCCACCAGCAGAGAATTATATTCACCCCTCCACTTT. The encoded protein is CATSRELYSPLHF.

The chain is built from TRBV2 and TRBJ2-1; D may be TRBD1 (5 bases). Germline V lookup: CDR1 SNHLY, CDR2 FYNNEI. This CDR3 is 12 amino acids long. V was clipped by 4 bases and J by 9 bases, with 10 bases between them. CDR3 amino acids: CASSGTLSEQFF. As DNA, the CDR3 is TGTGCCAGCAGTGGGACACTCAGTGAGCAGTTCTTC.

The chain combines TRBV19 with TRBJ1-1, with D possibly TRBD1 on 5 matching bases. The CDR3 has 12 residues. Germline loops: CDR1 LNHDA, CDR2 SQIVND (reference sequence). The V and J ends lost 2 bases and 7 bases respectively, with 8 bases between them. CDR3 coding DNA: TGTGCCAGTAGTATAAGGGGAGGTGAAGCTTTCTTT. It translates to CASSIRGGEAFF.

The CDR3 bases are TGCGCCAGCAGTCCAGAGGGGCCCAATGAGCAGTTCTTC. The encoded protein is CASSPEGPNEQFF. The V and J genes are TRBV5-1 and TRBJ2-1; D possibly matches TRBD1 or TRBD2 (5 bases each). The length of the CDR3 is 13 residues. Deletions cut 5 bases from V and 6 bases from J, with 12 bases between. From germline, CDR1 is SGHRS and CDR2 YFSETQ.

The chain uses TRBV5-8 and TRBJ2-3, with 12 bases aligning to TRBD2. The V gene end was trimmed by 4 bases and the J gene end by 4 bases; junction bases not matched to a gene: 4. Germline CDR1 is SGHTS and CDR2 is YDEGEE. This CDR3 has 15 amino acids. CDR3 loop: CASSPTSGRADTQYF. CDR3 nucleotides: TGTGCCAGCAGCCCGACTAGCGGGAGAGCAGATACGCAGTATTTT.

V usage is TRBV10-3 and J usage is TRBJ1-1; 8 bases align to TRBD1. This CDR3 region has 14 residues. Germline CDR1 is ENHRY and CDR2 is SYGVKD. J was trimmed by 3 bases and V by 6 bases; bases with no gene match: 6. CDR3 loop: CAIRRQGLDTEAFF. DNA of the CDR3: TGTGCCATCAGACGACAGGGGCTTGACACTGAAGCTTTCTTT.

V is TRBV5-6 and J is TRBJ2-1; 13 bases fit TRBD2. Germline V lookup: CDR1 SGHDT, CDR2 YYEEEE. The ends lost 0 bases at V and 7 bases at J; junction bases unmatched: 4. The CDR3 covers 16 residues. CDR3 sequence reads: CASSLVTSGRANEQFF. Written as DNA, the CDR3 is TGTGCCAGCAGCTTGGTCACTAGCGGGAGGGCGAATGAGCAGTTCTTC.

J is TRBJ2-3 and V is TRBV5-1; TRBD2 is a possible D gene (6 bases). V was trimmed by 0 bases and J by 1 base, leaving 15 bases between them. The CDR3 runs to 17 residues. CDR1 is SGHRS and CDR2 is YFSETQ in the germline V gene. Here the CDR3 DNA reads TGCGCCAGCAGCTTGGTAGTGGGGGGAGGAGGCACAGATACGCAGTATTTT. Translating gives CASSLVVGGGGTDTQYF.

The chain recombines TRBV4-1 with TRBJ1-5; 7 bases fit TRBD1. Germline trimming cut 1 base from V and 5 bases from J; bases unmatched to any gene: 11. Germline V gives CDR1 MGHRA, CDR2 YSYEKL. The CDR3 length is 17 residues. CDR3 in DNA: TGCGCCAGCAGCCAAGGTAACCGGGACAGCTTCCATCAGCCCCAGCATTTT. Protein sequence: CASSQGNRDSFHQPQHF.

The J gene is TRBJ1-1, the V gene TRBV29-1, with D uncertain. This CDR3 has 11 amino acids. The germline gives CDR1 SQVTM, CDR2 ANQGSEA. CDR3 DNA: TGCAGAGCCGGGTCCCACACTGAAGCTTTCTTT. Its protein product is CRAGSHTEAFF.